This T cell receptor (beta chain) was profiled in a study of cytomegalovirus exposure and HLA in healthy donors. Researchers ran the PCR with 60 Vbeta and 13 Jbeta primers. Using immunoSEQ multiplex PCR, the repertoire was profiled, and TCRdb retains in-frame clones only, with some absent. The table records about 160,000 clones, around 69% of them present only once. The CDR3 runs to 15 residues. Germline-derived CDR1 and CDR2 are SGHAT and FQNNGV. The V and J ends lost 4 bases and 3 bases, in that order; junction bases with no gene match: 9. The V call is TRBV11-2, the J call TRBJ2-7, with 7 nucleotides matching TRBD1. Sequenced sample: PBMCs. The clonotype comes from a man aged 55 to 70 in good health and CMV-seronegative. The CDR3 sequence is CASSSVGTADYEQYF. DNA for the CDR3: TGTGCCAGCAGCTCGGTCGGGACAGCAGACTACGAGCAGTACTTC.